These 23 T cell receptor beta chains came from one sample sequenced in a study of blood T cell repertoires in COVID-19. The data were produced by immunoSEQ multiplex PCR, yet TCRdb's version contains in-frame clones alone and is incomplete. Of roughly 170,000 clones listed, about 85% are singletons. The sample consisted of peripheral blood. The receptors were gathered from a man between 60 and 75 years old who had recovered from COVID-19.

The V call is TRBV3-1 (or the pseudogene TRBV3-2), the J call TRBJ2-3, with D tentatively TRBD1 (5 bases). CDR1 and CDR2 (germline): LGHDT, YNNKEL (reference sequence). V lost 2 bases to trimming and J lost 2 bases, with 11 bases between them. The CDR3 is made up of 15 amino acids. The DNA for the CDR3 is TGTGCCAGCAGCCAACTGCCAGGGCCCACAGATACGCAGTATTTT. It is translated as CASSQLPGPTDTQYF.

The genes are TRBV6-5 and TRBJ1-6; the match to TRBD1 covers 8 bases. Germline V gene lookup returns CDR1 MNHEY and CDR2 SVGAGI. This CDR3 contains 15 residues. V was pared by 8 bases and J by 7 bases, with 10 bases of the junction left unmatched. As DNA, the CDR3 is TGTGCCAGCCATCAGGACAGGGCTGGGAATTCACCCCTCCACTTT. Its translation: CASHQDRAGNSPLHF.

This clone was seen more than once but under ten times. The chain employs TRBV2 and TRBJ1-1, with TRBD1 as a possible D gene (5 bases). Trimming cost V 8 bases and J 4 bases, with 14 bases left between them. This CDR3 has 13 amino acids. Germline CDR1 SNHLY, CDR2 FYNNEI. The CDR3 DNA follows: TGTGCCAGCTGTTTCCAGGGAGGCACTGAAGCTTTCTTT. Its protein is CASCFQGGTEAFF.

The chain links TRBV19 to TRBJ2-1; D may be TRBD2 (6 bases). Deletions cut 4 bases from V and 7 bases from J, with 14 bases between. Germline loops: CDR1 LNHDA, CDR2 SQIVND (reference sequence). The CDR3 loop spans 14 amino acids. For the CDR3, the DNA is TGTGCCAGTAGTAGGGGATCTAGCGAGAATGAGCAGTTCTTC. Amino acids: CASSRGSSENEQFF.

This clone has only one observation. Other nucleotide sequences from this sample produce the same CDR3. This chain joins TRBV6-5 and TRBJ1-2, with D perhaps matching TRBD1 (6 bases). Germline-derived CDR1 and CDR2 are MNHEY and SVGAGI. Trimming removed 0 bases at V and 4 bases at J, with 12 bases between. This CDR3 has 15 residues. As DNA, the CDR3 is TGTGCCAGCAGTTACTCGGGGGGGCTTGGCTATGGCTACACCTTC. It specifies CASSYSGGLGYGYTF.

This chain uses TRBV3-1 (or the pseudogene TRBV3-2) with TRBJ2-4, with a possible D match to TRBD2 (6 bases). The CDR3 sequence is 14 residues long. With 3 bases removed from V and 4 bases from J, the gap between germline ends came to 10 bases. Germline V gene sequence: CDR1 LGHDT, CDR2 YNNKEL (reference sequence). CDR3 nucleotide sequence: TGTGCCAGCAGCCACAGTGGGGGGAAAAACATTCAGTACTTC. This sequence encodes CASSHSGGKNIQYF.

CDR3 DNA sequence: TGTGCCAGCAGCTTTTTTGTGGGCGGAGGTAATGAAAAACTGTTTTTT. It specifies CASSFFVGGGNEKLFF. The J gene is TRBJ1-4, the V gene TRBV7-2; no clear D. Trimming shortened V by 3 bases and J by 4 bases, and 15 bases separated the two germline ends. The CDR3 has 16 amino acids. Looked up from germline, CDR1 is SGHTA and CDR2 is FQGNSA.

The gene calls are TRBV13 and TRBJ2-2; tentative D call: TRBD2 (5 bases). Trimming took off 9 bases at V and 2 bases at J, with 10 bases between the two ends. CDR1 is PRHDT and CDR2 is FYEKMQ in the germline V gene (reference sequence). The CDR3 loop spans 13 amino acids. CDR3 nucleotide sequence: TGTGCCAGGGCCGGGGTTAACACCGGGGAGCTGTTTTTT. This encodes CARAGVNTGELFF.

This chain's CDR3 is CASRSGLEETQYF. In DNA, the CDR3 is TGTGCCAGCAGATCAGGACTAGAGGAGACCCAGTACTTC. This chain joins TRBV5-4 and TRBJ2-5; 7 bases are shared with TRBD2. Germline CDR1 SGHNT, CDR2 YYREEE (reference sequence). Trimming cost V 5 bases and J 5 bases; bases outside gene matches: 6. The CDR3 length is 13 residues.

This chain connects TRBV29-1 to TRBJ1-1; 7 nucleotides line up with TRBD1. The V segment lost 3 bases and the J segment 4 bases; nucleotides outside the gene matches: 8. This CDR3 contains 14 residues. Germline CDR1 SQVTM, CDR2 ANQGSEA. The CDR3 spells CSVDLTGVSTEAFF. As DNA, the CDR3 is TGCAGCGTTGACCTCACAGGGGTGAGCACTGAAGCTTTCTTT. The full variable domain, completed using reference TRBV29-1 and TRBJ1-1, is SAVISQKPSRDICQRGTSLTIQCQVDSQVTMMFWYRQQPGQSLTLIATANQGSEATYESGFVIDKFPISRPNLTFSTLTVSNMSPEDSSIYLCSVDLTGVSTEAFFGQGTRLTVV.

This chain joins TRBV24-1 and TRBJ2-3; no firm D call. Looked up from germline, CDR1 is KGHDR and CDR2 is SFDVKD. The V end lost 6 bases, the J end lost 5 bases, and 11 bases lay between the germline ends. CDR3 size: 13 residues. CDR3 bases: TGTGCCACCAGTAGAAACAATCGAGATACGCAGTATTTT. It yields the protein CATSRNNRDTQYF.

The V gene is TRBV6-5, the J gene TRBJ1-5; D is undetermined. The V gene's germline CDR1 is MNHEY and CDR2 SVGAGI. The CDR3 is 13 residues long. Trimming took off 2 bases at V and 6 bases at J, with 8 bases between the two ends. CDR3 in amino acids: CASSYGGSQPQHF. For the CDR3, the DNA is TGTGCCAGCAGTTACGGCGGCAGTCAGCCCCAGCATTTT.

The V and J genes are TRBV27 and TRBJ1-4; the D gene is possibly TRBD1 (6 bases). CDR1 and CDR2 from the germline V gene are MNHEY and SMNVEV (reference sequence). This CDR3 is built from 14 residues. V shed 5 bases and J shed 4 bases, with 11 bases lying between them. This CDR3 reads CASSRRGGNEKLFF. The CDR3 bases are TGTGCCAGCAGTAGGAGGGGGGGTAATGAAAAACTGTTTTTT.

The V call is TRBV3-1 (or the pseudogene TRBV3-2), the J call TRBJ2-4; 8 positions match TRBD2. Germline V gene lookup returns CDR1 LGHDT and CDR2 YNNKEL (reference sequence). The CDR3 runs to 15 residues. V lost 2 bases to trimming and J lost 9 bases; unmatched junction nucleotides: 9. CDR3 sequence reads: CASSQTGREGSIQYF. Here the CDR3 DNA reads TGTGCCAGCAGCCAAACGGGCCGGGAGGGGTCCATTCAGTACTTC.

This clone came up once. This sequence joins TRBV6-5 and TRBJ2-3, with D perhaps TRBD1 (6 bases). The length of the CDR3 is 15 residues. The V and J ends lost 5 bases and 1 base respectively, with 13 bases between them. Germline loops: CDR1 MNHEY, CDR2 SVGAGI. CDR3 nucleotides: TGTGCCAGCAGTCCCTCAGGGGCCCGCACAGATACGCAGTATTTT. Protein sequence: CASSPSGARTDTQYF.

This clone appeared a few times. This chain links TRBV6-5 with TRBJ2-3, with 11 nucleotides matching TRBD2. V shed 10 bases, J shed 2 bases, and the junction held 5 bases outside the gene matches. Germline CDR1 reads MNHEY; CDR2 reads SVGAGI. This CDR3 has 14 amino acids. CDR3 sequence: CATLAGGPTDTQYF. The CDR3 DNA reads as TGTGCCACCCTAGCGGGGGGACCCACAGATACGCAGTATTTT.

Many counts were recorded for this clone. The DNA for the CDR3 is TGTGCCAGCAGTTTAGACAGGGATCATTCACCCCTCCACTTT. Amino acid sequence: CASSLDRDHSPLHF. The V and J genes are TRBV5-4 and TRBJ1-6, with 7 bases aligning to TRBD1. With 5 bases clipped from V and 8 bases from J, the junction kept 7 bases outside the gene matches. Per germline, CDR1 SGHNT and CDR2 YYREEE (reference sequence). The CDR3 is 14 residues long.

This chain uses TRBV2 with TRBJ2-7; perhaps TRBD1 as D (7 bases). In germline, CDR1 is SNHLY, CDR2 FYNNEI. V was cut by 3 bases and J by 3 bases, with 9 bases left in between. This CDR3 has 13 residues. This CDR3 is CASSDQGGYEQYF. For the CDR3, the DNA is TGTGCCAGCAGTGATCAGGGGGGCTACGAGCAGTACTTC.

This clone was observed a handful of times. The J gene is TRBJ2-5, the V gene TRBV11-2, with TRBD2 identical over 8 bases. CDR3 length equals 14 residues. CDR1 SGHAT and CDR2 FQNNGV come from the germline V gene. The trim removed 0 bases at V and 7 bases at J, leaving 4 bases unmatched. CDR3 sequence (DNA): TGTGCCAGCAGCTTAGACCGAGGACTAGCGACCCAGTACTTC. Translating it yields CASSLDRGLATQYF.

The J gene is TRBJ1-2, the V gene TRBV5-4, with TRBD1 identical over 8 bases. The V and J ends lost 3 bases and 4 bases, in that order; junction bases with no gene match: 11. Germline V CDR1 and CDR2: SGHNT, YYREEE (reference sequence). The length of the CDR3 is 16 residues. The CDR3 bases are TGTGCCAGCAGCTGGAATCCAGGGGGCTTGGTCTATGGCTACACCTTC. It encodes CASSWNPGGLVYGYTF.

The chain uses TRBV6-5 and TRBJ1-1; TRBD1 might be the D (5 bases). Germline assignment: CDR1 MNHEY and CDR2 SVGAGI. V was cut by 0 bases and J by 2 bases, with 13 bases left in between. This CDR3 spans 16 amino acids. The CDR3 coding sequence is TGTGCCAGCAGTTACTCTTTTGGGGGGAGTAACACTGAAGCTTTCTTT. This encodes CASSYSFGGSNTEAFF.

A few counts support this clone. This chain joins TRBV2 and TRBJ1-5, with a possible D match to TRBD1 (6 bases). Trimming cost V 7 bases and J 2 bases, with 15 bases left between them. Per the germline V gene, CDR1 is SNHLY and CDR2 is FYNNEI. This CDR3 region has 15 residues. CDR3 sequence reads: CASKEGWTGNQPQHF. Written as DNA, the CDR3 is TGTGCCAGCAAAGAAGGTTGGACAGGCAATCAGCCCCAGCATTTT.

The J gene is TRBJ1-2, the V gene TRBV6-5; TRBD1 might be the D (5 bases). V was clipped by 6 bases and J by 4 bases, with 18 bases between them. This CDR3 has 15 amino acids. Germline V gene lookup returns CDR1 MNHEY and CDR2 SVGAGI. In DNA, the CDR3 is TGTGCCAGCAGACCGACAGTCCGGGAGGCCTATGGCTACACCTTC. Protein product: CASRPTVREAYGYTF.